The next 32 T cell receptor beta chains were all read from a single sample in a study of blood T cell repertoires in COVID-19. Generated by immunoSEQ multiplex PCR, the TCRdb table keeps only in-frame clones and is missing some. Here the sample spans approximately 93,000 clones, 86% being singletons. The material sequenced was peripheral blood. The receptors were sampled from a man aged 50-60 years with active or convalescent COVID-19.

The chain couples TRBV29-1 to TRBJ2-3; D is possibly TRBD1 (6 bases). The CDR3 length is 15 residues. V dropped 5 bases and J dropped 0 bases, with 15 bases sitting between them. Germline V CDR1 and CDR2: SQVTM, ANQGSEA. DNA for the CDR3: TGCAGCGTTCAGGCATCGGGACAAAGCACAGATACGCAGTATTTT. This gives the protein CSVQASGQSTDTQYF.

The chain couples TRBV27 to TRBJ2-1, with D unresolved. CDR3 length: 15 residues. The V gene lost 5 bases and the J gene lost 1 base, with 12 bases spanning the gap. Germline values: CDR1 MNHEY, CDR2 SMNVEV (reference sequence). DNA of the CDR3: TGTGCCAGCAGTGCCGGTACACTATCCTACAATGAGCAGTTCTTC. Protein sequence: CASSAGTLSYNEQFF.

The chain combines TRBV7-9 with TRBJ2-7; 8 bases agree with TRBD2. The CDR3 consists of 13 residues. Germline CDR1 and CDR2: SEHNR and FQNEAQ (reference sequence). Unmatched junction bases numbered 4, after V lost 3 bases and J lost 6 bases. CDR3 sequence reads: CASSFSGKGEQYF. The CDR3, as DNA: TGTGCCAGCAGCTTTAGCGGGAAGGGCGAGCAGTACTTC.

The rearrangement joins TRBV5-1 to TRBJ2-7, with D perhaps TRBD2 (6 bases). The CDR3 runs to 12 residues. The V gene lost 9 bases and the J gene lost 0 bases, with 10 bases spanning the gap. Germline V gene lookup returns CDR1 SGHRS and CDR2 YFSETQ. In DNA, the CDR3 is TGCGCCACCGCGGGGAGCTCCTACGAGCAGTACTTC. Its protein product is CATAGSSYEQYF.

The chain employs TRBV3-1 (or the pseudogene TRBV3-2) and TRBJ2-7, with 7 bases identical to TRBD2. The CDR3 runs 13 residues. The trim removed 3 bases at V and 3 bases at J, leaving 2 bases unmatched. Germline-derived CDR1 and CDR2 are LGHDT and YNNKEL (reference sequence). This CDR3 reads CASSQGGIYEQYF. The DNA of the CDR3 is TGTGCCAGCAGCCAGGGGGGGATCTACGAGCAGTACTTC.

The gene calls are TRBV11-2 and TRBJ1-2; a possible D gene is TRBD1 (6 bases). CDR3 length: 17 residues. CDR1 and CDR2 from the germline V gene are SGHAT and FQNNGV. Trimming removed 0 bases from V and 4 bases from J, with 18 bases in between. CDR3 protein: CASSLESLAGVGYGYTF. CDR3 DNA sequence: TGTGCCAGCAGCTTAGAATCCCTAGCAGGGGTCGGCTATGGCTACACCTTC.

The rearrangement links TRBV30 to TRBJ2-1, with D tentatively TRBD1 (7 bases). Trimming took off 5 bases at V and 10 bases at J, with 12 bases between the two ends. CDR1 GTSNPN and CDR2 SVGIG come from the germline V gene (reference sequence). The CDR3 has 11 amino acids. CDR3 region: CAWSRGDEQFF. The CDR3 DNA reads TGTGCCTGGTCCAGGGGGGACGAGCAGTTCTTC.

J is TRBJ2-3 and V is TRBV5-1; D not certain. Trimming pared 2 bases from V and 3 bases from J, leaving 13 bases between. Germline V gives CDR1 SGHRS, CDR2 YFSETQ. CDR3 length equals 15 residues. The CDR3, as DNA: TGCGCCAGCAGCTTAACCGGAGATGGGACAGATACGCAGTATTTT. This codes for CASSLTGDGTDTQYF.

CDR3: CASSPSTSNEQFF. CDR3 DNA: TGTGCCAGCAGTCCCTCGACTAGCAATGAGCAGTTCTTC. This sequence joins TRBV27 and TRBJ2-1; possibly TRBD2 for D (6 bases). The CDR3 contains 13 residues. The V end lost 5 bases, the J end lost 6 bases, and 11 bases lay between the germline ends. Germline V gene lookup returns CDR1 MNHEY and CDR2 SMNVEV (reference sequence).

This clone showed up just a few times. This chain connects TRBV7-8 to TRBJ2-7; D is perhaps TRBD2 (5 bases). The V end was cut by 5 bases, the J end by 6 bases, with 17 bases between. Looked up from germline, CDR1 is SGHVS and CDR2 is FQNEAQ. The CDR3 is 14 residues long. The CDR3 is CASSRTSSLPEQYF. The CDR3 DNA sequence: TGTGCCAGCAGCCGTACTTCTAGCCTCCCCGAGCAGTACTTC.

The chain uses TRBV5-1 and TRBJ2-6; D is uncertain. Trimming took off 3 bases at V and 4 bases at J, with 17 bases between the two ends. The CDR3 extends over 17 amino acids. Per the germline V gene, CDR1 is SGHRS and CDR2 is YFSETQ. The CDR3 DNA reads as TGCGCCAGCAGCTCCGAGCCCTTGAGAGCAGGGGCCAACGTCCTGACTTTC. Translated, it gives CASSSEPLRAGANVLTF.

V gene TRBV18 combines with J gene TRBJ2-1; TRBD2 aligns across 9 bases. The CDR3 spans 15 residues. The V and J ends lost 3 bases and 5 bases, in that order; junction bases with no gene match: 5. Germline V lookup: CDR1 KGHSH, CDR2 LQKENI. CDR3: CASSPAGGRDNEQFF. The CDR3 DNA reads TGTGCCAGCTCACCTGCGGGAGGGAGGGACAATGAGCAGTTCTTC.

The chain joins TRBV10-1 to TRBJ2-5; TRBD1 might be the D (5 bases). Trimming took 0 bases from V and 5 from J, leaving 7 bases between them. Germline V gene sequence: CDR1 WNHNN, CDR2 SYGVQD (reference sequence). CDR3 length: 13 residues. In DNA, the CDR3 is TGCGCCAGCAGTGAGTCCCACAGGGAGACCCAGTACTTC. Amino acids: CASSESHRETQYF.

This sequence joins TRBV5-1 and TRBJ2-7, with unresolved D. The V gene's germline CDR1 is SGHRS and CDR2 YFSETQ. The CDR3 has 14 amino acids. The V end lost 5 bases, the J end lost 1 base, and 13 bases lay between the germline ends. CDR3 nucleotides: TGCGCCAGCAGACCGACATTCGAGTCCTACGAGCAGTACTTC. Protein: CASRPTFESYEQYF.

This clone was seen only once. The rearrangement uses TRBV5-1 and TRBJ2-2, with 7 bases matching TRBD1. Looked up from germline, CDR1 is SGHRS and CDR2 is YFSETQ. Germline trimming cut 3 bases from V and 4 bases from J; bases unmatched to any gene: 6. The CDR3 spans 15 residues. The CDR3 bases are TGCGCCAGCAGCTCTACCGCAGGGGGCACCGGGGAGCTGTTTTTT. Translation: CASSSTAGGTGELFF.

The chain combines TRBV19 with TRBJ1-2; 9 bases map to TRBD1. The CDR3 consists of 15 residues. After removal of 9 bases from V and 5 bases from J, the junction contained 13 bases not matched to a gene. Germline CDR1 LNHDA, CDR2 SQIVND (reference sequence). For the CDR3, the DNA is TGTGCCAGCTCCGACAGGGGGGGATATCGGTATGGCTACACCTTC. Its translation is CASSDRGGYRYGYTF.

The chain uses TRBV19 and TRBJ2-1, with D possibly TRBD1 on 6 matching bases. Germline-derived CDR1 and CDR2 are LNHDA and SQIVND (reference sequence). CDR3 length equals 13 residues. V gave up 4 bases and J gave up 7 bases, with 11 bases separating them. The CDR3 spells CASSTDRWNEQFF. For the CDR3, the DNA is TGTGCCAGTAGTACCGACAGGTGGAATGAGCAGTTCTTC. The complete variable domain, with remaining parts taken from reference TRBV19 and TRBJ2-1, reads DGGITQSPKYLFRKEGQNVTLSCEQNLNHDAMYWYRQDPGQGLRLIYYSQIVNDFQKGDIAEGYSVSREKKESFPLTVTSAQKNPTAFYLCASSTDRWNEQFFGPGTRLTVL.

The chain links TRBV6-5 to TRBJ2-7; D might be TRBD1 (6 bases). The CDR3 is 12 residues long. CDR1 MNHEY and CDR2 SVGAGI come from the germline V gene. The CDR3 region is CASQGNFYEQYF. The CDR3 DNA follows: TGTGCGTCACAGGGAAATTTCTACGAGCAGTACTTC.

This chain links TRBV30 with TRBJ1-6, with D possibly matching TRBD1 (6 bases). The germline V gene encodes CDR1 GTSNPN and CDR2 SVGIG (reference sequence). The CDR3 sequence is 14 residues long. Trimming stripped 4 bases from V and 7 bases from J, with 14 bases between. The DNA for the CDR3 is TGTGCCTGGACAGGGGTCTCCAGAAATTCACCCCTCCACTTT. It codes for CAWTGVSRNSPLHF.

The chain recombines TRBV12-5 with TRBJ1-4; D is perhaps TRBD1 (6 bases). Germline CDR1 is LGHNT and CDR2 is FRNRAP. The V end was cut by 5 bases, the J end by 1 base, with 11 bases between. This CDR3 has 15 residues. The CDR3 sequence: CASGKPTGTNEKLFF. The CDR3 nucleotides read TGTGCTAGTGGTAAACCGACAGGAACTAATGAAAAACTGTTTTTT.

The V and J genes are TRBV10-3 and TRBJ2-3; 13 positions match TRBD2. The CDR3 runs to 16 residues. With 7 bases clipped from V and 4 bases from J, the junction kept 8 bases outside the gene matches. From germline, CDR1 is ENHRY and CDR2 SYGVKD. Written as DNA, the CDR3 is TGTGCCATCACCCCTGGACTAGCGGGAGAATCAGATACGCAGTATTTT. Its translation is CAITPGLAGESDTQYF.

The gene calls are TRBV7-2 and TRBJ2-4, with 9 bases fitting TRBD2. Germline lookup yields CDR1 SGHTA and CDR2 FQGNSA. The trim removed 2 bases at V and 0 bases at J, leaving 8 bases unmatched. This CDR3 has 18 amino acids. CDR3 in amino acids: CASSLRAGGSPAKNIQYF. The CDR3 DNA follows: TGTGCCAGCAGCTTAAGAGCGGGGGGATCGCCAGCCAAAAACATTCAGTACTTC.

The V call is TRBV3-1 (or the pseudogene TRBV3-2), the J call TRBJ2-1, with a possible D match to TRBD2 (5 bases). The ends were cut back, 4 bases at V and 6 bases at J, with 16 bases in the middle. This CDR3 contains 15 residues. Germline assignment: CDR1 LGHDT and CDR2 YNNKEL (reference sequence). CDR3 sequence reads: CASSLQGAGINEQFF. CDR3 bases: TGTGCCAGCAGCCTGCAAGGAGCCGGGATCAATGAGCAGTTCTTC.

The V gene is TRBV3-1 (or the pseudogene TRBV3-2), the J gene TRBJ2-7, with 8 bases identical to TRBD1. This CDR3 region has 15 residues. Trimming removed 2 bases from V and 2 bases from J; junction bases left unmatched: 5. Germline lookup yields CDR1 LGHDT and CDR2 YNNKEL (reference sequence). This chain's CDR3 is CASSQTWTGTYEQYF. The CDR3 DNA is TGTGCCAGCAGCCAAACCTGGACAGGGACCTACGAGCAGTACTTC.

This sequence joins TRBV10-3 and TRBJ2-3; 9 positions agree with TRBD2. There are 16 residues in the CDR3. V was clipped by 0 bases and J by 3 bases; unmatched bases: 4. Germline lookup yields CDR1 ENHRY and CDR2 SYGVKD. As DNA, the CDR3 is TGTGCCATCAGTGAGTCGTTCAGCGGGAGGACAGATACGCAGTATTTT. Protein product: CAISESFSGRTDTQYF.

The chain has TRBV5-4 and TRBJ1-1; 10 nucleotides align to TRBD1. Germline CDR1 and CDR2: SGHNT and YYREEE (reference sequence). The V and J ends lost 3 bases and 7 bases, in that order; junction bases with no gene match: 0. The CDR3 has 12 residues. The CDR3 protein is CASSWDRGEAFF. The CDR3 nucleotides are TGTGCCAGCAGCTGGGACAGGGGTGAAGCTTTCTTT.

J is TRBJ1-2 and V is TRBV30, with 9 bases that match TRBD1. Trimming removed 3 bases from V and 4 bases from J; junction bases left unmatched: 6. Germline V CDR1 and CDR2: GTSNPN, SVGIG (reference sequence). This CDR3 region has 14 residues. CDR3 sequence (DNA): TGTGCCTGGAGGCCCCCGGGACAGGGCTATGGCTACACCTTC. This translates into CAWRPPGQGYGYTF. The full variable domain, with the rest looked up from reference TRBV30 and TRBJ1-2, is SQTIHQWPATLVQPVGSPLSLECTVEGTSNPNLYWYRQAAGRGLQLLFYSVGIGQISSEVPQNLSASRPQDRQFILSSKKLLLSDSGFYLCAWRPPGQGYGYTFGSGTRLTVV.

The chain has TRBV7-2 and TRBJ2-5; D is unresolved. CDR3 size: 12 residues. Germline-derived CDR1 and CDR2 are SGHTA and FQGNSA. Trimming stripped 2 bases from V and 9 bases from J, with 10 bases between. CDR3 amino acids: CASSLYLGSQYF. The CDR3 bases are TGTGCCAGCAGCTTATACCTCGGTTCCCAGTACTTC.

In DNA form, the CDR3 reads TGTGCCAGCAGTGGGAGGGACAGGGGTTTCGTTTCGGACATTCAGTACTTC. Translating it yields CASSGRDRGFVSDIQYF. The V gene is TRBV28, the J gene TRBJ2-4; 10 nucleotides match TRBD1. The CDR3 has 17 residues. Per germline, CDR1 MDHEN and CDR2 SYDVKM. The V segment lost 5 bases and the J segment 8 bases; nucleotides outside the gene matches: 15.

A word on this clone: Sequence at one end of the junction differs from germline and may be a read error. The V gene is TRBV6-5, the J gene TRBJ2-7, with D tentatively TRBD2 (5 bases). Germline CDR1 MNHEY, CDR2 SVGAGI. The CDR3 contains 14 residues. The DNA for the CDR3 is TGTGCCAGCAGTATCGCCTTGGGAGTCAAAGCTGAGGACTTC. It specifies CASSIALGVKAEDF.

The V and J genes are TRBV27 and TRBJ2-6; 10 bases align to TRBD2. V was clipped by 6 bases and J by 2 bases; unmatched bases: 10. The CDR3 loop spans 18 amino acids. The germline V gene encodes CDR1 MNHEY and CDR2 SMNVEV (reference sequence). The CDR3 here is CASSKQLAGLAGANVLTF. In DNA, the CDR3 is TGTGCCAGCAGCAAACAACTAGCGGGATTGGCTGGGGCCAACGTCCTGACTTTC.

This chain uses TRBV5-1 with TRBJ2-1, with D tentatively TRBD2 (7 bases). The CDR3 contains 16 residues. V was clipped by 2 bases and J by 5 bases, with 17 bases between them. Germline V lookup: CDR1 SGHRS, CDR2 YFSETQ. The CDR3 DNA is TGCGCCAGCAGCTTAGGGGGGGTAGGCCCCGACAATGAGCAGTTCTTC. Protein product: CASSLGGVGPDNEQFF.